Shown below are 27 T cell receptor beta chains from a single sample sequenced in a study of T cell clonality in common variable immunodeficiency. Their antigen targets remain unknown. The data were produced by immunoSEQ multiplex PCR, yet TCRdb's version contains in-frame clones alone and is incomplete. The sample lists 30,000 to 40,000 clones, none appearing once, the ten largest making up 6% to 8%. The study, taken as a whole, reports: Fewer deletions and N-nucleotide insertions were reportedly seen in common variable immunodeficiency TCR beta sequences.

Sequencing input: peripheral blood mononuclear cells. These receptors were obtained from a human donor with common variable immunodeficiency.

Of note for this clone: The read ends 3 residues shy of where the CDR3 ends; the end is completed using the germline J gene. This rearrangement joins TRBV11-3 to TRBJ2-5; 10 bases map to TRBD2. V shed 5 bases, J shed 5 bases, and the junction held 8 bases outside the gene matches. CDR3 length equals 15 residues. Germline V gene data show CDR1 as SGHNT and CDR2 as YENEEA. CDR3 bases read: TGTGCCAGCAGCGAGACTAGCGGGTATGCTGAGACC. The encoded protein is CASSETSGYAET. From start to end, the CDR3 is CASSETSGYAETQYF. The entire variable domain, with the rest obtained from reference TRBV11-3 and TRBJ2-5, is as follows: EAGVVQSPRYKIIEKKQPVAFWCNPISGHNTLYWYLQNLGQGPELLIRYENEEAVDDSQLPKDRFSAERLKGVDSTLKIQPAELGDSAVYLCASSETSGYAETQYFGPGTRLLVL.

As regards this clone: The read terminates 3 residues ahead of where the CDR3 ends, so the germline J gene completes it. The chain links TRBV7-9 to TRBJ1-6; TRBD1 agrees at 7 bases. V trimming: 2 bases; J trimming: 8 bases; junction bases outside the gene matches: 3. CDR3 length equals 14 residues. CDR1 is SEHNR and CDR2 is FQNEAQ in the germline V gene (reference sequence). CDR3 DNA, as far as it was read: TGTGCCAGCAGCTTACAGGGGGATGATTCACCC. This gives the protein CASSLQGDDSP. The whole CDR3 sequence is CASSLQGDDSPLHF. Combining the CDR3 with reference TRBV7-9 and TRBJ1-6 gives the whole variable domain DTGVSQNPRHKITKRGQNVTFRCDPISEHNRLYWYRQTLGQGPEFLTYFQNEAQLEKSRLLSDRFSAERPKGSFSTLEIQRTEQGDSAMYLCASSLQGDDSPLHFGNGTRLTVT.

This chain's CDR3 is CASSPGFRTEAFF. The part of the CDR3 DNA that was read is TGCGCCAGCAGCCCGGGGTTCCGGACCGAA. This sequence joins TRBV5-1 and TRBJ1-1; D remains ambiguous. The CDR3 goes on 3 residues after the read ends, and that part is filled in from the germline J gene. The CDR3 is 13 amino acids. The germline CDR1 and CDR2 sequences are SGHRS and YFSETQ.

This clone was seen ten or more times. The read stops 3 residues short of the end of the CDR3; the missing end is completed from the germline J gene. This rearrangement joins TRBV7-3 to TRBJ2-4; weak D call: TRBD2 (6 bases). V dropped 5 bases and J dropped 0 bases, with 14 bases sitting between them. Per germline, CDR1 SGHTA and CDR2 FQGTGA. The CDR3 length is 16 residues. The CDR3 DNA, read in part, is TGTGCCAGCAGCGTCCGACTAGGCCAAGCCAAAAACATT. It specifies CASSVRLGQAKNI. The whole CDR3 sequence is CASSVRLGQAKNIQYF.

This clone was seen many times. The CDR3 is cut off 3 residues early in the read; its end comes from the germline J gene. Other nucleotide sequences in the sample specify the same CDR3. The rearrangement links TRBV6-2 or TRBV6-3 to TRBJ2-7, with 9 positions matching TRBD2. Germline CDR1 and CDR2: MNHEY and SVGEGT. The CDR3 is 15 residues long. The V segment lost 7 bases and the J segment 1 base; nucleotides outside the gene matches: 8. CDR3: CASNVATSGSYEQYF. The sequenced part of the CDR3 DNA is TGTGCCAGCAATGTCGCGACTAGCGGTTCCTACGAG.

About this clone itself: The read is 3 residues too short to cover the CDR3 end, so that end is filled in from the germline J gene. The chain employs TRBV7-2 and TRBJ2-7, with a possible D match to TRBD2 (6 bases). The CDR3 consists of 15 residues. Trimming took 5 bases from V and 2 from J, leaving 16 bases between them. The germline CDR1 and CDR2 sequences are SGHTA and FQGNSA. Incomplete CDR3 DNA: TGTGCCAGCAGCGCAGGGCGGGGTCGAACCTACGAG. Translated: CASSAGRGRTYE. The entire CDR3 protein reads CASSAGRGRTYEQYF.

This clone was counted at least ten times. One junction end disagrees with the germline gene, perhaps due to a read error. The read terminates 3 residues before the CDR3 end, so the remaining end is supplied by the germline J gene. The V call is TRBV20-1, the J call TRBJ2-1, with 12 bases lining up with TRBD2. This CDR3 spans 14 amino acids. Germline-derived CDR1 and CDR2 are DFQATT and SNEGSKA (reference sequence). This chain's CDR3 is CSARGLAGTNEQFF. CDR3 DNA, as far as it was read: TGCAGTGCCAGAGGACTAGCGGGAACCAATGAG.

Remarks on this clone: Read coverage stops 3 residues before the CDR3 terminus; the germline J gene supplies the remainder. V gene TRBV6-1 combines with J gene TRBJ1-5; the match to TRBD1 covers 10 bases. CDR3 length equals 15 residues. Germline V gene data show CDR1 as MNHNS and CDR2 as SASEGT. After removal of 4 bases from V and 4 bases from J, the junction contained 4 bases not matched to a gene. The CDR3 sequence is CASSGTGGRNQPQHF. The part of the CDR3 DNA that was read is TGTGCCAGCAGTGGGACAGGGGGACGTAATCAGCCC.

This CDR3 is CASSPRGRGLVREGYGYTF. Partial CDR3 DNA: TGTGCCAGTAGTCCCCGAGGCAGGGGGCTTGTAAGGGAGGGCTATGGC. The J gene is TRBJ1-2, the V gene TRBV19; 8 nucleotides line up with TRBD1. The sequenced fragment ends 3 residues before the CDR3 boundary, so the rest is inferred from the germline J gene. Trimming cost V 5 bases and J 4 bases; bases outside gene matches: 21. The CDR3 extends over 19 amino acids. Germline V gene sequence: CDR1 LNHDA, CDR2 SQIVND (reference sequence).

As for this clone: With the read ending 3 residues before the CDR3 end, the germline J gene is used to fill in that end. This chain joins TRBV5-1 and TRBJ2-7; 12 nucleotides align to TRBD2. V trimming: 5 bases; J trimming: 6 bases; junction bases outside the gene matches: 3. CDR1 is SGHRS, CDR2 YFSETQ, per germline. The CDR3 runs 13 residues. The DNA read from the CDR3 is TGCGCCAGCAGGACTAGCGGGGGTGTCGAG. This encodes CASRTSGGVE. The whole CDR3 reads CASRTSGGVEQYF.

This clone was seen a handful of times. The CDR3 end falls 3 residues outside the read, so it is completed with the germline J gene. The rearrangement links TRBV2 to TRBJ2-7, with no clear D. CDR3 length equals 16 residues. Germline V gene sequence: CDR1 SNHLY, CDR2 FYNNEI. Trimming took off 3 bases at V and 2 bases at J, with 17 bases between the two ends. CDR3 sequence: CASSDRVKSAAYEQYF. The sequenced part of the CDR3 DNA is TGTGCCAGCAGTGATCGGGTTAAAAGCGCTGCCTACGAG. The full variable domain, completed using reference TRBV2 and TRBJ2-7, is EPEVTQTPSHQVTQMGQEVILRCVPISNHLYFYWYRQILGQKVEFLVSFYNNEISEKSEIFDDQFSVERPDGSNFTLKIRSTKLEDSAMYFCASSDRVKSAAYEQYFGPGTRLTVT.

This clone was counted between two and nine times. The DNA ends 3 residues before the CDR3 does, and the rest of the CDR3 is filled in from the germline J gene. The rearrangement links TRBV18 to TRBJ2-1; no reliable D call. Germline assignment: CDR1 KGHSH and CDR2 LQKENI. V lost 0 bases and J lost 0, with 12 bases in between. There are 17 residues in the CDR3. The CDR3 loop is CASSPPLRESSYNEQFF. The covered CDR3 bases are TGTGCCAGCTCACCACCTCTTCGCGAAAGCTCCTACAATGAG.

Of note for this clone: The read gets to within 3 residues of the CDR3 end, and the germline J gene fills in the rest. This chain joins TRBV20-1 and TRBJ2-1; 13 bases agree with TRBD2. The CDR3 covers 19 residues. V was pared by 3 bases and J by 2 bases, with 13 bases of the junction left unmatched. Germline V gives CDR1 DFQATT, CDR2 SNEGSKA (reference sequence). CDR3 DNA, as far as it was read: TGCAGTGCTAGGGACCCGACTAGCGGGAGGCTAGAGCCCTACAATGAG. Encoded protein: CSARDPTSGRLEPYNE. The full CDR3 protein is CSARDPTSGRLEPYNEQFF.

This clone was picked up many times. From the germline J gene comes the end of the CDR3, since the read stops 3 residues before it. The gene calls are TRBV2 and TRBJ1-5; D possibly corresponds to TRBD1 (6 bases). The CDR3 consists of 13 residues. Trimming pared 7 bases from V and 6 bases from J, leaving 13 bases between. Germline CDR1 and CDR2: SNHLY and FYNNEI. The CDR3 sequence is CASTGGGSQPQHF. Incomplete CDR3 DNA: TGTGCCAGCACGGGGGGCGGGTCTCAGCCC.

In the case of this clone: The CDR3 extends 3 residues past the end of the read, so its final part is completed from the germline J gene. V usage is TRBV30 and J usage is TRBJ1-2, with a weak D call TRBD1 (6 bases). V gave up 8 bases and J gave up 0 bases, with 22 bases separating them. The CDR3 contains 16 residues. Germline values: CDR1 GTSNPN, CDR2 SVGIG (reference sequence). The DNA read from the CDR3 is TGTGCCAGTTTCGGTCACTACAGGGATGCTAACTATGGC. Translation gives CASFGHYRDANYG. The whole CDR3 sequence is CASFGHYRDANYGYTF.

This clone was seen more than once but under ten times. The read ends 3 residues shy of where the CDR3 ends; the end is completed using the germline J gene. V and J are TRBV11-2 and TRBJ2-7; D is ambiguous. The CDR3 loop spans 11 amino acids. Trimming removed 6 bases from V and 1 base from J, with 4 bases in between. In germline, CDR1 is SGHAT, CDR2 FQNNGV. The CDR3 region is CASSPSYEQYF. The CDR3 bases that were read are TGTGCCAGCAGTCCATCCTACGAG.

This clone was counted ten times or more. Read coverage stops 3 residues before the CDR3 terminus; the germline J gene supplies the remainder. The rearrangement joins TRBV7-8 to TRBJ2-3; 7 bases are shared with TRBD2. V trimming: 1 base; J trimming: 3 bases; junction bases outside the gene matches: 10. Germline CDR1 is SGHVS and CDR2 is FQNEAQ. The CDR3 spans 17 residues. The part of the CDR3 DNA that was read is TGTGCCAGCAGCTTAGTGGACGGACTAGTTGGGACAGATACG. Translation: CASSLVDGLVGTDT. In full, the CDR3 reads CASSLVDGLVGTDTQYF.

This clone showed up many times. The sequence runs out 3 residues before the end of the CDR3; the remainder is reconstructed from the germline J gene. The chain employs TRBV14 and TRBJ2-3; 7 nucleotides align to TRBD2. CDR1 is SGHDN, CDR2 FVKESK, per germline. This CDR3 contains 14 residues. The J segment lost 6 bases and the V segment lost 4 bases, leaving 7 bases of the junction unmatched. The CDR3 bases that were read are TGTGCCAGCAGCCCGCTAGCGGCCCCGGATACG. It encodes CASSPLAAPDT. The CDR3 as a whole reads CASSPLAAPDTQYF.

Remarks on this clone: The DNA ends 3 residues before the CDR3 does, and the rest of the CDR3 is filled in from the germline J gene. The same CDR3 is also encoded by other DNA sequences in this sample. The chain links TRBV13 to TRBJ2-3, with 9 bases fitting TRBD2. The CDR3 extends over 18 amino acids. The J segment lost 0 bases and the V segment lost 5 bases, leaving 12 bases of the junction unmatched. Germline lookup yields CDR1 PRHDT and CDR2 FYEKMQ (reference sequence). CDR3 DNA (partial): TGTGCCAGCAGCCAAGTCCCGGGACTAGCTCTTAGCACAGATACG. Translation: CASSQVPGLALSTDT. The full CDR3 is CASSQVPGLALSTDTQYF. The full variable domain, with the rest looked up from reference TRBV13 and TRBJ2-3, is AAGVIQSPRHLIKEKRETATLKCYPIPRHDTVYWYQQGPGQDPQFLISFYEKMQSDKGSIPDRFSAQQFSDYHSELNMSSLELGDSALYFCASSQVPGLALSTDTQYFGPGTRLTVL.

This clone was counted at least ten times. The CDR3 goes on 3 residues after the read ends, and that part is filled in from the germline J gene. This sequence joins TRBV5-4 and TRBJ2-7, with D possibly being TRBD1 (5 bases). The CDR3 is 14 amino acids. Trimming stripped 4 bases from V and 2 bases from J, with 13 bases between. The V gene's germline CDR1 is SGHNT and CDR2 YYREEE (reference sequence). Partial CDR3 DNA: TGTGCCAGCAGCCCCTTGGGGCAGGCCTACGAG. This gives the protein CASSPLGQAYE. The whole CDR3 is CASSPLGQAYEQYF. Full variable domain (missing parts from reference TRBV5-4 and TRBJ2-7): ETGVTQSPTHLIKTRGQQVTLRCSSQSGHNTVSWYQQALGQGPQFIFQYYREEENGRGNFPPRFSGLQFPNYSSELNVNALELDDSALYLCASSPLGQAYEQYFGPGTRLTVT.

To note about this clone: Read sequence stops 3 residues before the CDR3 end, and the germline J gene provides the missing end. J is TRBJ2-2 and V is TRBV5-1; 7 nucleotides agree with TRBD1. The CDR3 runs to 17 residues. Trimming took 3 bases from V and 1 from J; bases not matched to a gene: 9. CDR1 is SGHRS and CDR2 is YFSETQ in the germline V gene. The part of the CDR3 DNA that was read is TGCGCCAGCAGCTCGCGAGCCGGGACAGAGAACACCGGGGAG. It translates to CASSSRAGTENTGE. The full CDR3 protein reads CASSSRAGTENTGELFF.

This clone showed up many times. The observed sequence ends 3 residues before the CDR3 terminus, with the missing tail filled in from the germline J gene. The chain has TRBV18 and TRBJ2-7; D ambiguous. Germline V gene lookup returns CDR1 KGHSH and CDR2 LQKENI. V lost 2 bases, J lost 2 bases, and 7 bases lay in between. This CDR3 comprises 13 residues. The CDR3 sequence is CASSPGHTYEQYF. Incomplete CDR3 DNA: TGTGCCAGCTCACCAGGTCACACCTACGAG.

Remarks on this clone: The read is 3 residues too short to cover the CDR3 end, so that end is filled in from the germline J gene. The chain recombines TRBV7-9 with TRBJ1-2; 7 bases match TRBD1. CDR3 length equals 15 residues. Germline CDR1 SEHNR, CDR2 FQNEAQ (reference sequence). Trimming took 3 bases from V and 3 from J; bases not matched to a gene: 7. The chain's CDR3 is CASSLGAGTDYGYTF. Partial CDR3 DNA: TGTGCCAGCAGCTTGGGGGCCGGGACAGACTATGGC.

There are many counts of this clone. Sequencing ends 3 residues short of the CDR3 end; the germline J gene provides the rest. The identical CDR3 is also encoded by other nucleotide sequences in the sample. The chain joins TRBV19 to TRBJ2-5; D possibly corresponds to TRBD1 (6 bases). CDR3 length equals 14 residues. V was pared by 6 bases and J by 0 bases, with 11 bases between. The germline CDR1 and CDR2 sequences are LNHDA and SQIVND (reference sequence). The CDR3 region is CASSLTGYQETQYF. CDR3 DNA (partial): TGTGCCAGTAGCTTAACAGGGTACCAAGAGACC. Full variable domain (rest looked up from reference TRBV19 and TRBJ2-5): DGGITQSPKYLFRKEGQNVTLSCEQNLNHDAMYWYRQDPGQGLRLIYYSQIVNDFQKGDIAEGYSVSREKKESFPLTVTSAQKNPTAFYLCASSLTGYQETQYFGPGTRLLVL.

This clone was seen repeatedly, ten times or more. The sequenced fragment ends 3 residues before the CDR3 boundary, so the rest is inferred from the germline J gene. The genes are TRBV6-2 or TRBV6-3 and TRBJ2-7, with 7 bases matching TRBD1. Trimming at V came to 0 bases and at J to 0 bases, leaving 2 bases not matched to a gene. From germline, CDR1 is MNHEY and CDR2 SVGEGT. There are 15 residues in the CDR3. CDR3 bases read: TGTGCCAGCAGTTACTCTGGGGACAGCTCCTACGAG. It codes for CASSYSGDSSYE. The full-length CDR3 reads as CASSYSGDSSYEQYF.

In the case of this clone: The read terminates 3 residues before the CDR3 end, so the remaining end is supplied by the germline J gene. This chain uses TRBV5-6 with TRBJ2-3; D possibly corresponds to TRBD1 (6 bases). The CDR3 is 14 residues long. V was pared by 0 bases and J by 4 bases, with 9 bases between. CDR1 is SGHDT and CDR2 is YYEEEE in the germline V gene. The sequenced CDR3 bases are TGTGCCAGCAGCTTGGGCAGGGGCGCAGATACG. Protein: CASSLGRGADT. The whole CDR3 reads CASSLGRGADTQYF.

The table lists this clone with a few counts. The read is 3 residues too short to cover the CDR3 end, so that end is filled in from the germline J gene. The chain uses TRBV13 and TRBJ2-1; 9 bases fit TRBD1. CDR1 is PRHDT and CDR2 is FYEKMQ in the germline V gene (reference sequence). The CDR3 length is 14 residues. The V and J ends lost 6 bases and 6 bases, in that order; junction bases with no gene match: 6. The DNA read from the CDR3 is TGTGCCAGCAGTAGGGACAGGGAAATCAATGAG. This translates into CASSRDREINE. From start to end, the CDR3 is CASSRDREINEQFF.